This T cell receptor (beta chain) was identified in a study of blood T cell repertoires in COVID-19. This CDR3 has 15 residues. Trimming cost V 0 bases and J 5 bases; bases outside gene matches: 5. Germline V gives CDR1 GTSNPN, CDR2 SVGIG (reference sequence). Profiled with immunoSEQ multiplex PCR; TCRdb holds only in-frame clones, not every one. The repertoire holds 120,000 to 150,000 clones, about 89% seen once, with approximately 40% in the top ten. Sequenced input: peripheral blood. The receptor's source is a man between 45 and 60 years old who had recovered from COVID-19. This sequence joins TRBV30 and TRBJ2-5; 11 bases agree with TRBD1. The CDR3 DNA follows: TGTGCCTGGAGTGTCGGACAGGGGGCTAGGGAGACCCAGTACTTC. As protein: CAWSVGQGARETQYF.